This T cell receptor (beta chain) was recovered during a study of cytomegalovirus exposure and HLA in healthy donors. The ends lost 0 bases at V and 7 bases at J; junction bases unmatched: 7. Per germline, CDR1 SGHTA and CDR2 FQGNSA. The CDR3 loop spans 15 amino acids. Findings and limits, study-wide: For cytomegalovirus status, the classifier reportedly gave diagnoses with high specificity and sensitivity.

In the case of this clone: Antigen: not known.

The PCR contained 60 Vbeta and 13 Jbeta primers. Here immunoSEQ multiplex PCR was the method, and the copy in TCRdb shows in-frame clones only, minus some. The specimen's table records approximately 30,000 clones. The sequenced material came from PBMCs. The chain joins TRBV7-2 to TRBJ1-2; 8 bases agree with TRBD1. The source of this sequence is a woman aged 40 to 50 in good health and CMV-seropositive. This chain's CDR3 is CASSLARTGPSGYTF. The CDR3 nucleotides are TGTGCCAGCAGCTTAGCTAGGACAGGGCCCTCTGGCTACACCTTC.